The 20 T cell receptor beta chains below were found in one sample sequenced in a study of human T cells and chemical hapten exposure. As for time point: healthy volunteer bleed at 2 weeks. Before extraction, the whole blood was not fractionated, and total RNA was taken from it. MiXCR was run by TCRdb on the RACE reads, yielding one entry per CDR3 protein. The table has 35,000 to 50,000 distinct CDR3 sequences, 3.5% to 4.5% seen once; the top ten hold 1.6%. Sequencing input: whole blood. All receptors come from a female donor in good health. Some clones in this sample may be carry-over from other donors' samples.

The chain links TRBV7-2 to TRBJ1-2, with D possibly being TRBD1 (5 bases). V gave up 1 base and J gave up 4 bases, with 28 bases separating them. CDR3 length: 20 amino acids. Germline CDR1 SGHTA, CDR2 FQGNSA. CDR3 protein: CASSLGYTDRTGDNLYGYTF. CDR3 DNA sequence: TGTGCCAGCAGCTTAGGTTATACGGATCGTACGGGGGATAACCTCTATGGCTACACCTTC.

Ten or more counts support this clonotype. The gene calls are TRBV6-5 and TRBJ1-2; D remains ambiguous. Germline values: CDR1 MNHEY, CDR2 SVGAGI. The CDR3 is 14 amino acids. Trimming stripped 6 bases from V and 8 bases from J, with 19 bases between. CDR3 loop: CASRSTLWREGYTF. CDR3 in DNA: TGTGCCAGCAGATCCACTCTCTGGAGGGAGGGCTACACCTTC.

This clonotype has at least ten counts. V usage is TRBV7-8 and J usage is TRBJ1-1; possibly TRBD1 for D (6 bases). The CDR3 is made up of 18 amino acids. The germline CDR1 and CDR2 sequences are SGHVS and FQNEAQ. V gave up 5 bases and J gave up 5 bases, with 27 bases separating them. CDR3 sequence reads: CASSLGTRQDRGKTEAFF. CDR3 bases: TGTGCCAGCAGCCTTGGGACGAGACAGGACCGGGGAAAGACTGAAGCTTTCTTT.

This clonotype has a count of ten or more. This chain links TRBV20-1 with TRBJ1-6; D possibly corresponds to TRBD1 (6 bases). The ends were cut back, 3 bases at V and 7 bases at J, with 19 bases in the middle. Per the germline V gene, CDR1 is DFQATT and CDR2 is SNEGSKA (reference sequence). The CDR3 contains 16 residues. CDR3 amino acids: CSARKGVGVVNSPLHF. The CDR3, as DNA: TGCAGTGCTAGGAAGGGGGTTGGGGTAGTCAATTCACCCCTCCACTTT.

The chain uses TRBV12-3 or TRBV12-4 and TRBJ2-5; TRBD2 might be the D (6 bases). The CDR3 length is 15 residues. V was cut by 5 bases and J by 4 bases, with 17 bases left in between. This CDR3 reads CASSGSSSRGETQYF. CDR3 in DNA: TGTGCCAGCAGTGGATCCTCTTCGCGGGGAGAGACCCAGTACTTC.

The gene calls are TRBV6-5 and TRBJ2-7; maybe TRBD1 (6 bases). V dropped 6 bases and J dropped 1 base, with 13 bases sitting between them. Germline V lookup: CDR1 MNHEY, CDR2 SVGAGI. This CDR3 has 14 residues. Here the CDR3 reads CASSRPQGSYEQYF. The CDR3 DNA follows: TGTGCCAGCAGCCGCCCACAGGGTTCCTACGAGCAGTACTTC.

This clonotype was seen many times. V and J are TRBV9 and TRBJ2-7; D possibly matches TRBD1 or TRBD2 (5 bases each). This CDR3 region has 17 residues. Trimming removed 2 bases at V and 0 bases at J, with 18 bases between. Looked up from germline, CDR1 is SGDLS and CDR2 is YYNGEE. The CDR3 DNA reads TGTGCCAGCAGCGTTGGGGACGCTTGGGCGGCCTCCTACGAGCAGTACTTC. Its protein product is CASSVGDAWAASYEQYF.

This clonotype was seen ten or more times. The genes are TRBV28 and TRBJ2-3; 9 bases are shared with TRBD2. This CDR3 comprises 13 residues. Per the germline V gene, CDR1 is MDHEN and CDR2 is SYDVKM. V lost 11 bases and J lost 0; bases outside the gene matches: 3. CDR3 sequence: CAFSGGSTDTQYF. Written as DNA, the CDR3 is TGTGCCTTTAGCGGGGGTAGCACAGATACGCAGTATTTT.

The sample holds many counts of this clonotype. An end of the junction does not agree with germline; a read error may underlie this. The chain joins TRBV28 to TRBJ1-3; a possible D gene is TRBD1 (6 bases). This CDR3 comprises 17 residues. The germline V gene has CDR1 MDHEN and CDR2 SYDVKM. The CDR3 is CASSLLTGLPSGNTIYF. Here the CDR3 DNA reads TGTGCCAGCAGCTTATTGACAGGATTGCCTTCTGGAAACACCATATATTTT.

The table lists this clonotype with a few counts. The genes are TRBV2 and TRBJ1-1; TRBD1 is a possible D gene (5 bases). The germline V and J ends were trimmed by 6 bases and 11 bases, with 13 bases remaining between them. Germline CDR1 is SNHLY and CDR2 is FYNNEI. The CDR3 has 11 amino acids. CDR3 residues: CASSPWGTAFF. Written as DNA, the CDR3 is TGTGCCAGCAGCCCTTGGGGGACGGCTTTCTTT.

This clonotype was found many times. The rearrangement uses TRBV28 and TRBJ2-6; D is possibly TRBD1 (5 bases). The germline gives CDR1 MDHEN, CDR2 SYDVKM. V lost 5 bases and J 0 bases, leaving 8 bases between the germline ends. The CDR3 covers 15 residues. The CDR3 nucleotides read TGTGCCAGCAGTCTGACAGACTCTGGGGCCAACGTCCTGACTTTC. This encodes CASSLTDSGANVLTF.

In its sample, this clonotype was seen a few times. The rearrangement links TRBV1 to TRBJ2-3. TRBV1 is a known pseudogene. This CDR3 is 16 amino acids long. For the CDR3, the DNA is TGCACCAGCAGCCAAGAGGCACCTTTACAGTCAGATACGCAGTATTTT. Protein sequence: CTSSQEAPLQSDTQYF.

This clonotype was detected ten times or more. V is TRBV28 and J is TRBJ1-6; 12 positions agree with TRBD1. V lost 5 bases to trimming and J lost 11 bases; unmatched junction nucleotides: 4. The CDR3 has 14 amino acids. Germline V gene sequence: CDR1 MDHEN, CDR2 SYDVKM. The CDR3 nucleotides are TGTGCCAGCAGTCCGGGACAGGGGGCACCACCCCTCCACTTT. Translated: CASSPGQGAPPLHF. Full variable domain (outside the CDR3, taken from reference TRBV28 and TRBJ1-6): DVKVTQSSRYLVKRTGEKVFLECVQDMDHENMFWYRQDPGLGLRLIYFSYDVKMKEKGDIPEGYSVSREKKERFSLILESASTNQTSMYLCASSPGQGAPPLHFGNGTRLTVT.

Ten or more counts support this clonotype. The rearrangement uses TRBV20-1 and TRBJ2-3; D remains ambiguous. The CDR3 has 13 residues. Trimming pared 2 bases from V and 0 bases from J, leaving 6 bases between. Germline CDR1 reads DFQATT; CDR2 reads SNEGSKA (reference sequence). The CDR3 nucleotides are TGCAGTGCTAGACCCAGGAGCACAGATACGCAGTATTTT. Translation: CSARPRSTDTQYF.

This clonotype was counted at least ten times. V usage is TRBV7-9 and J usage is TRBJ2-3; D might be TRBD2 (6 bases). This CDR3 spans 14 amino acids. In germline, CDR1 is SEHNR, CDR2 FQNEAQ (reference sequence). The V and J ends lost 7 bases and 9 bases respectively, with 20 bases between them. The CDR3 protein is CASIASEAPGTQYF. The CDR3 DNA follows: TGTGCCAGCATCGCTAGCGAAGCTCCAGGGACGCAGTATTTT.

To note about this clonotype: Just one base apart from a much larger clone, this may be a read error. The CDR3 DNA is TGCAGTGCTAGGGCGCTAGCGGGGAGGACCGGGGAGCTGTTTTTT. Translating it yields CSARALAGRTGELFF. The chain is built from TRBV20-1 and TRBJ2-2; 9 nucleotides line up with TRBD2. Looked up from germline, CDR1 is DFQATT and CDR2 is SNEGSKA (reference sequence). J lost 5 bases, V lost 3 bases, and 7 bases had no gene match. This CDR3 is built from 15 residues.

This clonotype was counted ten times or more. The V and J genes are TRBV5-1 and TRBJ2-3, with TRBD2 matching 10 bases. CDR1 SGHRS and CDR2 YFSETQ come from the germline V gene. V was clipped by 7 bases and J by 4 bases; unmatched bases: 9. The length of the CDR3 is 15 residues. The CDR3: CASGSGLATADTQYF. DNA of the CDR3: TGCGCCAGCGGGTCGGGACTAGCGACGGCAGATACGCAGTATTTT.

This clonotype has more than one count but fewer than ten. The chain is built from TRBV7-2 and TRBJ1-2; no clear D. V lost 5 bases and J lost 6, with 22 bases in between. The CDR3 is made up of 16 amino acids. The V gene's germline CDR1 is SGHTA and CDR2 FQGNSA. This chain's CDR3 is CASSLSRGSLRNGYTF. CDR3 nucleotides: TGTGCCAGCAGCCTTTCCCGGGGTTCCCTAAGGAATGGCTACACCTTC.

The gene calls are TRBV28 and TRBJ1-1; D is unresolved. Per the germline V gene, CDR1 is MDHEN and CDR2 is SYDVKM. The CDR3 runs 15 residues. V dropped 3 bases and J dropped 4 bases, with 15 bases sitting between them. CDR3 amino acids: CASSFLGGLGTEAFF. CDR3 bases: TGTGCCAGCAGTTTTCTAGGAGGGTTGGGCACTGAAGCTTTCTTT. Variable domain in full (rest from reference TRBV28 and TRBJ1-1): DVKVTQSSRYLVKRTGEKVFLECVQDMDHENMFWYRQDPGLGLRLIYFSYDVKMKEKGDIPEGYSVSREKKERFSLILESASTNQTSMYLCASSFLGGLGTEAFFGQGTRLTVV.

The rearrangement uses TRBV29-1 and TRBJ1-1; 8 bases line up with TRBD1. The CDR3 is made up of 13 amino acids. From germline, CDR1 is SQVTM and CDR2 ANQGSEA. The junction had 4 bases not matched to a gene; V was cut back by 6 bases and J by 1 base. DNA of the CDR3: TGCAGCGTAGAGGACAGGGCGAACACTGAAGCTTTCTTT. Translation: CSVEDRANTEAFF.